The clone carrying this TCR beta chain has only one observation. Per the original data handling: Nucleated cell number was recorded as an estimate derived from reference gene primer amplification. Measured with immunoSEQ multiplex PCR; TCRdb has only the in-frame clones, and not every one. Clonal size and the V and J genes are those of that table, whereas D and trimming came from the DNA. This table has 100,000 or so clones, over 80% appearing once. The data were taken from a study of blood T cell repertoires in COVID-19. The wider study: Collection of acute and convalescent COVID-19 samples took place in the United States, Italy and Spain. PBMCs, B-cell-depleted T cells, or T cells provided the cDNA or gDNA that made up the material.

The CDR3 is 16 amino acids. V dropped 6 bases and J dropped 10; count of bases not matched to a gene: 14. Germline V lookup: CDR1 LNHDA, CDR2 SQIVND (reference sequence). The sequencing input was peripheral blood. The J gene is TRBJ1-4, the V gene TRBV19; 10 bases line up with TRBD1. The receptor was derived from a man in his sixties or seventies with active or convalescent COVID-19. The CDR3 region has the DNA TGTGCCAGTAGCGAGACACGACAGGGGGCGCTTTTAAAACTGTTTTTT. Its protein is CASSETRQGALLKLFF.